This paragraph reports one TCR beta chain. V lost 0 bases and J lost 7, with 9 bases in between. This CDR3 is 13 amino acids long. Per the germline V gene, CDR1 is MNHEY and CDR2 is SMNVEV (reference sequence). Sequencing was performed with immunoSEQ multiplex PCR; in TCRdb, only in-frame clones are kept and a portion is missing. The sample lists about 120,000 clones; over 75% were seen once. These data come from a study of control samples from healthy donors and cancer patients. The receptor was derived from a man in his forties in good health. The chain couples TRBV27 to TRBJ1-2, with no clear D. The source material was blood. CDR3 sequence reads: CASSLSGWGGYTF. CDR3 sequence (DNA): TGTGCCAGCAGTTTATCGGGGTGGGGTGGCTACACCTTC.